The sequence of this T cell receptor beta chain was determined in a study of blood T cell repertoires in COVID-19. V dropped 5 bases and J dropped 4; count of bases not matched to a gene: 6. The CDR3 consists of 14 residues. Germline CDR1 and CDR2: MNHNY and SVGAGI (reference sequence). TCRdb's table, derived via immunoSEQ multiplex PCR, lists solely in-frame clones and lacks some. The sample consists of approximately 51,000 clones, 70% to 90% of them appearing once. This sequence joins TRBV6-6 and TRBJ2-7; TRBD1 agrees at 9 bases. The sequencing sample was made of peripheral blood. This sequence was found in a man aged 35 to 55 with active COVID-19. Here the CDR3 reads CASSQADRGYEQYF. For the CDR3, the DNA is TGTGCCAGCAGTCAGGCCGACAGGGGGTACGAGCAGTACTTC.